Given below is one TCR beta chain in context. TCRdb passed the RACE reads through MiXCR, listing each CDR3 protein once. The sample contains around 200,000 distinct CDR3 sequences, 24% of which appear only once. This sample was taken from a study of human T cells and chemical hapten exposure. At the level of the study: While the approximately 25-week study was under way, patients received diphenylcyclopropenone on the scalp every week.

Noted time point: patch test 3, about 24 weeks after DPC sensitization. Documented treatment: therapeutic diphenylcyclopropenone sensitization with weekly scalp DPC. Those who donated were patients with alopecia, 18 to 70 years of age, and suitable for DPC. The length of the CDR3 is 15 residues. Germline V CDR1 and CDR2: LGHNA, YNFKEQ. V was trimmed by 4 bases and J by 7 bases, leaving 16 bases between them. The TCR originated in a middle-aged woman with alopecia areata. Some clones in this sample may be carry-over from other donors' samples. The rearrangement joins TRBV4-2 to TRBJ2-2; the D gene could be TRBD1 or TRBD2 (6 bases each). The starting material was whole blood, obtained in connection with sensitization to the hapten diphenylcyclopropenone (DPC). Here the CDR3 reads CASSLTGLGGGELFF. For the CDR3, the DNA is TGTGCCAGCAGCCTAACAGGGCTCGGGGGCGGGGAGCTGTTTTTT.